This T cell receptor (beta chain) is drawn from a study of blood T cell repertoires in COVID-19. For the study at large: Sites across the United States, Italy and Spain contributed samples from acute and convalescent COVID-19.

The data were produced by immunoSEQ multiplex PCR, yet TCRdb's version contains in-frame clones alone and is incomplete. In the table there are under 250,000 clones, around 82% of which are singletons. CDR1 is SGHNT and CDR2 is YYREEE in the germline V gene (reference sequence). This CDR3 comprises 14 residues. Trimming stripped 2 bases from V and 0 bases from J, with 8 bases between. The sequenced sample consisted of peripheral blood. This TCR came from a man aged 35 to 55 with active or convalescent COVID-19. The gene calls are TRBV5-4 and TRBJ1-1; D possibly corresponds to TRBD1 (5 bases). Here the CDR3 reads CASSFQGMNTEAFF. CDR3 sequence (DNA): TGTGCCAGCAGCTTCCAGGGTATGAACACTGAAGCTTTCTTT.